One sample yielded the 32 T cell receptor beta chains listed below, sequenced in a study of CD8+ T cells in alopecia areata. Extracted RNA was reverse transcribed into cDNA, the sequencing template. The data were produced by immunoSEQ multiplex PCR, yet TCRdb's version contains in-frame clones alone and is incomplete. The sample yields roughly 190,000 clones, approximately 60% seen once. Treatment indicated: oral pan-JAK inhibitor, 5-10 mg twice daily. The sequences come from CD4+ T cells sorted from blood, collected at week 4, from a patient treated with tofacitinib. The receptor set was obtained from a human donor with alopecia areata.

The chain recombines TRBV7-2 with TRBJ2-7; no reliable D call. In germline, CDR1 is SGHTA, CDR2 FQGNSA. The CDR3 consists of 15 residues. Trimming cost V 3 bases and J 3 bases, with 15 bases left between them. The CDR3 sequence is CASSLTLGSRYEQYF. DNA for the CDR3: TGTGCCAGCAGCTTGACCCTAGGGTCCCGCTACGAGCAGTACTTC.

The chain has TRBV9 and TRBJ2-7; possibly TRBD2 for D (5 bases). This CDR3 has 14 residues. Germline V gene data show CDR1 as SGDLS and CDR2 as YYNGEE. Deletions cut 0 bases from V and 5 bases from J, with 12 bases between. CDR3 sequence: CASSVETAGNEQYF. In nucleotides, the CDR3 is TGTGCCAGCAGCGTAGAAACAGCCGGGAACGAGCAGTACTTC.

Turning to this clone: A read error may produce the germline difference seen at one junction end. This sequence joins TRBV7-2 and TRBJ2-1; no firm D call. The germline CDR1 and CDR2 sequences are SGHTA and FQGNSA. The CDR3 covers 13 residues. The DNA of the CDR3 is TGTGCCAACAGCCGGGTCCTGTACAATGAGCAGTTCTTC. Protein sequence: CANSRVLYNEQFF.

The J gene is TRBJ2-7, the V gene TRBV29-1, with D possibly being TRBD2 (5 bases). Germline loops: CDR1 SQVTM, CDR2 ANQGSEA. V was clipped by 5 bases and J by 5 bases, with 19 bases between them. The CDR3 has 14 amino acids. CDR3: CSVSRGRSTNEQYF. DNA for the CDR3: TGCAGCGTTTCCCGGGGTAGGTCGACCAACGAGCAGTACTTC.

This sequence joins TRBV6-1 and TRBJ1-4; the D is unclear. Germline V lookup: CDR1 MNHNS, CDR2 SASEGT. V shed 11 bases and J shed 5 bases, with 18 bases lying between them. This CDR3 contains 14 residues. CDR3 region: CAARRVAGNEKLFF. CDR3 DNA sequence: TGTGCCGCCCGGCGGGTGGCGGGGAATGAAAAACTGTTTTTT.

The chain carries TRBV30 and TRBJ1-2; 8 bases map to TRBD1. CDR1 and CDR2 (germline): GTSNPN, SVGIG (reference sequence). J was trimmed by 7 bases and V by 3 bases; bases with no gene match: 7. This CDR3 has 13 amino acids. The CDR3 here is CAWRWTGFLGYTF. The CDR3 region has the DNA TGTGCCTGGAGATGGACAGGGTTCCTTGGCTACACCTTC. The full variable domain, with the rest looked up from reference TRBV30 and TRBJ1-2, is SQTIHQWPATLVQPVGSPLSLECTVEGTSNPNLYWYRQAAGRGLQLLFYSVGIGQISSEVPQNLSASRPQDRQFILSSKKLLLSDSGFYLCAWRWTGFLGYTFGSGTRLTVV.

This rearrangement joins TRBV29-1 to TRBJ2-5; D not certain. The CDR3 has 13 residues. Germline CDR1 is SQVTM and CDR2 is ANQGSEA. Trimming took off 7 bases at V and 4 bases at J, with 16 bases between the two ends. Written as DNA, the CDR3 is TGCAGCGCAGCCTTCGCCTGGGGAGAGACCCAGTACTTC. Encoded protein: CSAAFAWGETQYF.

This clone was observed a handful of times. DNA of the CDR3: TGCAGCGTCTCACAGGGGGCCGTCAATCAGCCCCAGCATTTT. Protein product: CSVSQGAVNQPQHF. The rearrangement joins TRBV29-1 to TRBJ1-5, with 9 bases matching TRBD1. Germline-derived CDR1 and CDR2 are SQVTM and ANQGSEA. The CDR3 length is 14 residues. The trim removed 6 bases at V and 3 bases at J, leaving 6 bases unmatched.

The chain carries TRBV29-1 and TRBJ2-7; tentative D call: TRBD1 (6 bases). The CDR3 spans 12 residues. The germline CDR1 and CDR2 sequences are SQVTM and ANQGSEA. The V end lost 4 bases, the J end lost 6 bases, and 13 bases lay between the germline ends. The CDR3 nucleotides read TGCAGCGTTGGGAGAACAGGGTCCGAGCAGTACTTC. This translates into CSVGRTGSEQYF.

This chain uses TRBV4-1 with TRBJ2-3; D not certain. Germline V gene lookup returns CDR1 MGHRA and CDR2 YSYEKL. V lost 1 base to trimming and J lost 8 bases, with 13 bases between them. CDR3 length: 14 residues. The CDR3 nucleotides read TGCGCCAGCAGCCAAGCGGTCAGTTTGGGTACGCAGTATTTT. It encodes CASSQAVSLGTQYF.

The chain employs TRBV29-1 and TRBJ2-3; the D is unclear. V was shortened by 4 bases and J by 6 bases, with 26 bases between the two germline ends. CDR1 is SQVTM and CDR2 is ANQGSEA in the germline V gene. The CDR3 runs to 17 residues. This chain's CDR3 is CSVVGGSPGLRVDTQYF. The CDR3, as DNA: TGCAGCGTTGTTGGTGGTTCCCCGGGCTTAAGAGTTGATACGCAGTATTTT.

As concerns this clone: The sample contains more than one DNA sequence encoding this CDR3. This chain uses TRBV4-3 with TRBJ2-7; 8 positions agree with TRBD1. This CDR3 spans 14 amino acids. Germline CDR1 reads LGHNA; CDR2 reads YSLEER. V lost 3 bases and J lost 1; bases outside the gene matches: 2. The CDR3 DNA reads as TGCGCCAGCAGCCACAGGACAGGGTCCTACGAGCAGTACTTC. Translation: CASSHRTGSYEQYF.

The rearrangement joins TRBV25-1 to TRBJ2-7, with TRBD2 identical over 8 bases. Germline trimming cut 4 bases from V and 3 bases from J; bases unmatched to any gene: 8. Germline assignment: CDR1 MGHDK and CDR2 SYGVNS. There are 15 residues in the CDR3. The DNA of the CDR3 is TGTGCCAGCAGTGCCCAAGAGCGGGGGATCTACGAGCAGTACTTC. This translates into CASSAQERGIYEQYF.

The chain carries TRBV2 and TRBJ2-1; D possibly corresponds to TRBD2 (5 bases). Germline CDR1 SNHLY, CDR2 FYNNEI. The V end was cut by 11 bases, the J end by 8 bases, with 13 bases between. The CDR3 has 11 residues. The chain's CDR3 is CAGSVAYEQFF. In DNA form, the CDR3 reads TGTGCCGGCTCAGTAGCGTATGAGCAGTTCTTC.

A word on this clone: An end of the junction differs from the germline gene, which may be a read error. The genes are TRBV19 and TRBJ2-7; TRBD2 is a possible D gene (5 bases). Germline V CDR1 and CDR2: LNHDA, SQIVND (reference sequence). The CDR3 sequence is 13 residues long. The CDR3 DNA sequence: TGTGCCAGTAAACCGGGAAATGCCTATGAGCAGTACTTC. This codes for CASKPGNAYEQYF.

Comment on this clone: A much larger clone differs from this one at a single base, so this may be a read error. In DNA form, the CDR3 reads TGTGCCAGCAGCTTATATAGGAACACCGGGGAGCTGTTTTTT. As protein: CASSLYRNTGELFF. The chain employs TRBV11-2 and TRBJ2-2, with D unclear. Deletions cut 2 bases from V and 1 base from J, with 5 bases between. Germline V gene lookup returns CDR1 SGHAT and CDR2 FQNNGV. The CDR3 covers 14 residues.

This rearrangement joins TRBV30 to TRBJ1-2; D perhaps matches TRBD1 (5 bases). CDR3 size: 16 residues. Germline V gene sequence: CDR1 GTSNPN, CDR2 SVGIG (reference sequence). Trimming took off 0 bases at V and 7 bases at J, with 21 bases between the two ends. The CDR3 DNA reads TGTGCCTGGAGTGTAATTCGGTTGGAGGGGCTTGGTGGCTACACCTTC. It yields the protein CAWSVIRLEGLGGYTF.

The chain links TRBV2 to TRBJ2-5; perhaps TRBD1 as D (6 bases). CDR3 length: 15 amino acids. Germline V lookup: CDR1 SNHLY, CDR2 FYNNEI. The germline V and J ends were trimmed by 6 bases and 5 bases, with 19 bases remaining between them. The CDR3 reads CASRRTGTKFETQYF. CDR3 nucleotides: TGTGCCAGCAGGCGCACCGGGACAAAGTTCGAGACCCAGTACTTC.

This rearrangement joins TRBV6-5 to TRBJ2-3; D is unclear. V was trimmed by 2 bases and J by 1 base, leaving 7 bases between them. The CDR3 is 14 residues long. Germline CDR1 is MNHEY and CDR2 is SVGAGI. CDR3 DNA sequence: TGTGCCAGCAGTTACCAGTCGGGCACAGATACGCAGTATTTT. Its protein is CASSYQSGTDTQYF.

The V gene is TRBV10-3, the J gene TRBJ2-1; TRBD1 agrees at 12 bases. Germline V gene sequence: CDR1 ENHRY, CDR2 SYGVKD. The CDR3 extends over 13 amino acids. Losses at the gene ends were 6 bases for V and 9 bases for J; bases not matched to a gene: 3. CDR3 loop: CAIRGQGAGEQFF. For the CDR3, the DNA is TGTGCCATCAGGGGACAGGGGGCAGGTGAGCAGTTCTTC.

The chain employs TRBV27 and TRBJ2-4, with TRBD1 matching 9 bases. Germline assignment: CDR1 MNHEY and CDR2 SMNVEV (reference sequence). Losses at the gene ends were 4 bases for V and 11 bases for J; bases not matched to a gene: 12. CDR3 length: 15 residues. The CDR3 DNA reads TGTGCCAGCAGTTCTACAGGGGGCGCGTCCCCGGTTCAGTACTTC. It yields the protein CASSSTGGASPVQYF.

This rearrangement joins TRBV29-1 to TRBJ2-3, with D uncertain. V lost 6 bases and J lost 0, with 4 bases in between. The CDR3 is 11 amino acids. CDR1 and CDR2 (germline): SQVTM, ANQGSEA. The CDR3 protein is CSVQSTDTQYF. CDR3 DNA: TGCAGCGTCCAAAGCACAGATACGCAGTATTTT.

This chain links TRBV7-2 with TRBJ2-7; 9 bases fit TRBD1. Germline V gene lookup returns CDR1 SGHTA and CDR2 FQGNSA. V shed 8 bases, J shed 5 bases, and the junction held 7 bases outside the gene matches. The CDR3 is 13 amino acids. The CDR3 is CASARDRVNEQYF. In DNA form, the CDR3 reads TGTGCCAGCGCCCGGGACAGGGTTAACGAGCAGTACTTC.

This clone occurred a few times. V usage is TRBV18 and J usage is TRBJ2-7; D gene ambiguous. V was pared by 3 bases and J by 6 bases, with 21 bases between. Germline V gives CDR1 KGHSH, CDR2 LQKENI. The CDR3 is made up of 16 amino acids. In nucleotides, the CDR3 is TGTGCCAGCTCACCCAGTCAAATTATAGTGGCGGCCGAGCAGTACTTC. Amino acid sequence: CASSPSQIIVAAEQYF.

The chain links TRBV25-1 to TRBJ1-1; D gene ambiguous. CDR1 MGHDK and CDR2 SYGVNS come from the germline V gene. V lost 3 bases and J lost 10, with 12 bases in between. The CDR3 is 12 amino acids. CDR3 sequence reads: CASSDWSGRAFF. The CDR3 region has the DNA TGTGCCAGCAGTGACTGGAGTGGCCGAGCTTTCTTT.

The rearrangement joins TRBV29-1 to TRBJ2-2, with D perhaps TRBD1 (6 bases). The germline V and J ends were trimmed by 7 bases and 3 bases, with 15 bases remaining between them. There are 14 residues in the CDR3. CDR1 SQVTM and CDR2 ANQGSEA come from the germline V gene. The CDR3 sequence is CSATRGVDTGELFF. The CDR3 DNA reads TGCAGCGCGACCAGGGGTGTGGACACCGGGGAGCTGTTTTTT.

The rearrangement links TRBV7-3 to TRBJ2-1; the D gene could be TRBD1 or TRBD2 (5 bases each). Germline V lookup: CDR1 SGHTA, CDR2 FQGTGA. V was shortened by 5 bases and J by 0 bases, with 11 bases between the two germline ends. The CDR3 covers 15 residues. CDR3 amino acids: CASSIGASSYNEQFF. The CDR3, as DNA: TGTGCCAGCAGCATCGGGGCCAGCTCCTACAATGAGCAGTTCTTC.

This clone was recorded a few times. The chain is built from TRBV4-2 and TRBJ1-2; no clear D. Per the germline V gene, CDR1 is LGHNA and CDR2 is YNFKEQ. This CDR3 has 15 residues. V gave up 0 bases and J gave up 3 bases, with 11 bases separating them. Here the CDR3 DNA reads TGTGCCAGCAGCCAAGATCGGACCATCCACTATGGCTACACCTTC. It encodes CASSQDRTIHYGYTF.

This chain uses TRBV30 with TRBJ1-1; the D gene is possibly TRBD1 (5 bases). The germline V and J ends were trimmed by 1 base and 8 bases, with 17 bases remaining between them. Germline V lookup: CDR1 GTSNPN, CDR2 SVGIG (reference sequence). The CDR3 totals 14 residues. The CDR3 loop reads CAWSGNRIYGEAFF. CDR3 DNA: TGTGCCTGGAGTGGCAACAGGATTTATGGGGAAGCTTTCTTT.

The chain employs TRBV2 and TRBJ1-2; no clear D. The CDR3 runs 13 residues. Germline values: CDR1 SNHLY, CDR2 FYNNEI. V was pared by 6 bases and J by 4 bases, with 12 bases between. In DNA form, the CDR3 reads TGTGCCAGCAGGGCCGACACTACCTATGGCTACACCTTC. It yields the protein CASRADTTYGYTF. The full variable domain, its missing parts supplied by reference TRBV2 and TRBJ1-2, is EPEVTQTPSHQVTQMGQEVILRCVPISNHLYFYWYRQILGQKVEFLVSFYNNEISEKSEIFDDQFSVERPDGSNFTLKIRSTKLEDSAMYFCASRADTTYGYTFGSGTRLTVV.

In this sample, this clone turned up once. V and J are TRBV5-6 and TRBJ2-7; D ambiguous. Germline V gene lookup returns CDR1 SGHDT and CDR2 YYEEEE. Between the trimmed V and J ends, which lost 1 base and 3 bases, there was a span of 11 bases. CDR3 length: 14 residues. The CDR3 reads CASSLPGQDYEQYF. The CDR3 nucleotides read TGTGCCAGCAGCTTGCCTGGGCAGGACTACGAGCAGTACTTC.

The V gene is TRBV27, the J gene TRBJ1-2, with no clear D. The germline V gene encodes CDR1 MNHEY and CDR2 SMNVEV (reference sequence). CDR3 size: 11 residues. Trimming took 10 bases from V and 4 from J, leaving 10 bases between them. CDR3 nucleotides: TGTGCCACGAGGGCCTTCTATGGCTACACCTTC. This codes for CATRAFYGYTF.